This TCR beta chain was identified in a study of Ad26.COV2.S vaccination and SARS-CoV-2 variants. About the study: Donor participated within the Ad26.COV2.S arm of the COV1001 trial. Dosing was one shot or two shots 56 days apart.

Sequenced by immunoSEQ multiplex PCR; TCRdb stores in-frame clones only, minus some. This sample has some 340,000 clones, with about 86% found just once. Overall study findings and caveats: Reported findings describe substantial breadth in spike-specific CD8+ and CD4+ T cell responses following vaccination.

Specified treatment: around 19 received Ad26.COV2.S at low or high dose, single or two shots; about 5 received placebo; per-sample allocation not given. Sampling was performed 63 days after the first vaccine or placebo injection. As its vector, the vaccine had Ad26, which expressed Wuhan-strain SARS-CoV-2 spike. This CDR3 has 18 residues. Germline V gene lookup returns CDR1 SGHVT and CDR2 SQSDAQ. After removal of 5 bases from V and 8 bases from J, the junction contained 19 bases not matched to a gene. This clone was observed a single time. Its specificity is not known. Sequenced material: peripheral blood, taken in a trial of Ad26.COV2.S vaccine versus placebo. The chain employs TRBV7-4 and TRBJ2-1; 9 nucleotides line up with TRBD2. The receptor's source is a person aged 18-60 years who received the Ad26.COV2.S COVID-19 vaccine or a placebo. The CDR3 is CASSPGQEEWTSVDEQFF. For the CDR3, the DNA is TGTGCCAGCAGCCCAGGACAGGAGGAGTGGACTAGCGTTGATGAGCAGTTCTTC.